This note documents a single T cell receptor beta chain sequence. The data belong to a study of PD-L1 blockade in urothelial cancer. Study information: It was around 2014 that patients started atezolizumab at 1,200 mg intravenously every 3 weeks. Median blood clonality was around 0.08, with 82,636 unique TCRs. In terms of prior chemotherapy, patients had received 0 to 3 regimens.

Profiled with immunoSEQ multiplex PCR; TCRdb holds only in-frame clones, not every one. The sample lists roughly 28,000 clones, 84% occurring once. Germline V gene sequence: CDR1 SGHNT, CDR2 YENEEA. The length of the CDR3 is 13 residues. V shed 6 bases and J shed 3 bases, with 9 bases lying between them. The time point was: peripheral blood 6 weeks after treatment start. The chain employs TRBV11-3 and TRBJ1-5, with D possibly matching TRBD1 (6 bases). Sequences were derived from PBMCs, sampled around atezolizumab (anti-PD-L1) treatment. The source is a man between 70 and 80 years old with urothelial cancer. DNA for the CDR3: TGTGCCAGCAGTCAGGGGAACAATCAGCCCCAGCATTTT. This codes for CASSQGNNQPQHF.